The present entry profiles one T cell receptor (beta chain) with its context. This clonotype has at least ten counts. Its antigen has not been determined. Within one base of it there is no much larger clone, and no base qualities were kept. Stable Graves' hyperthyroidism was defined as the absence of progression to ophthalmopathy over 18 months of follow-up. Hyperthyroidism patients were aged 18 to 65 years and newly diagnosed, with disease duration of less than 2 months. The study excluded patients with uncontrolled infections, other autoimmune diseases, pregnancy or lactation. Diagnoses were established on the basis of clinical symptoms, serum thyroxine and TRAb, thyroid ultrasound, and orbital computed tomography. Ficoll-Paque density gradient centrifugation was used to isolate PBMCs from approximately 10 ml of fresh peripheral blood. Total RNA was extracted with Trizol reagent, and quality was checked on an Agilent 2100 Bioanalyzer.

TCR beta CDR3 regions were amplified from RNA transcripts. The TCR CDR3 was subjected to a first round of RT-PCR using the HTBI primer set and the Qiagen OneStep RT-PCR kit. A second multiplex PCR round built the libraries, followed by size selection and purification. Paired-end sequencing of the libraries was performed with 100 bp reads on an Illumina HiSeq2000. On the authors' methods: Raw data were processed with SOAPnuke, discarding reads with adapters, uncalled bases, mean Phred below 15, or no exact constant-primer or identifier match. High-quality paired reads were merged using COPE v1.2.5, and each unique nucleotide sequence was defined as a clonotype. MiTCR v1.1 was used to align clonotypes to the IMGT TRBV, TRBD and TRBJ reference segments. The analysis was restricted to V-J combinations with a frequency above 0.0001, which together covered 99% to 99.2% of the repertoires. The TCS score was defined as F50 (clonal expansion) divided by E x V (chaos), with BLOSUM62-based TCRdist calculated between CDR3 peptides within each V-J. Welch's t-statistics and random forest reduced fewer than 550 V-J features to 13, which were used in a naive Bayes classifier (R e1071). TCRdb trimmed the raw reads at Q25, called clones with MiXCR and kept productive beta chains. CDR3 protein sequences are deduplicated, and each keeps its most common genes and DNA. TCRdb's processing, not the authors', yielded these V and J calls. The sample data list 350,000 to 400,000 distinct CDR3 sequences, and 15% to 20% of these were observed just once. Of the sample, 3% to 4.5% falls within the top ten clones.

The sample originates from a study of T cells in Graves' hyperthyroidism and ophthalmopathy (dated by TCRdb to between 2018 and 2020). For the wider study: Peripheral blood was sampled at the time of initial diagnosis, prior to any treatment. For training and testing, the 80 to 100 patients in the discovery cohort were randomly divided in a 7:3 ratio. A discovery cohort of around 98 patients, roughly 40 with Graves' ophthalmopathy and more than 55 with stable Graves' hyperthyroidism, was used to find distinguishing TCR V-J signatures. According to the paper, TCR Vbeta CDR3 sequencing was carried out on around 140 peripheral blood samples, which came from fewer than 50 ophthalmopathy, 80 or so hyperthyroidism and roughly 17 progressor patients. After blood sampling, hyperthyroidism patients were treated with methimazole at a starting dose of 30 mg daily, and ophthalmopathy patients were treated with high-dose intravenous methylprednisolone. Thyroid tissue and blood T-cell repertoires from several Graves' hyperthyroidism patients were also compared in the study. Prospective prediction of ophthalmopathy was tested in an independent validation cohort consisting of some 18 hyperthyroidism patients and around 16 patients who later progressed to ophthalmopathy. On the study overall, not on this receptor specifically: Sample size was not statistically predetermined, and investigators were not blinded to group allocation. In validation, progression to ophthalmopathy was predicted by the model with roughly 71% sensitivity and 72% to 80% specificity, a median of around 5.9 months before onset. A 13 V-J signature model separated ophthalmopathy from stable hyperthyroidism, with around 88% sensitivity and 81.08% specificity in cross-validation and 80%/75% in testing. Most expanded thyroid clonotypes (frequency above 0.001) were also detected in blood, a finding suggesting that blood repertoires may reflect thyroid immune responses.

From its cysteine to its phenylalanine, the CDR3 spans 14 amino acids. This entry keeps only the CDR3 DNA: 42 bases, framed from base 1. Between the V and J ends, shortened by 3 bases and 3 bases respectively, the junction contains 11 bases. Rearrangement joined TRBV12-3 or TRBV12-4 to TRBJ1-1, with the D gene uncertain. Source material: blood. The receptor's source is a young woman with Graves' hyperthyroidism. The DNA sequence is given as TGTGCCAGCAGTTTGTCGGGGAGTTACACTGAAGCTTTCTTT. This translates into CASSLSGSYTEAFF.